This T cell receptor beta chain stems from a study of neurological immune-mediated disorders. The study's findings and limits: Subjects shared no identical expanded-clone CDR3 amino acid sequences, suggesting private TCR-beta repertoires in all groups. Phylogenetic grouping assigned the repertoires of 18 of 34 multiple sclerosis patients to a single related-CDR3 cluster, which may represent a signature.

This clonotype appeared many times. The antigen is undetermined. Each CDR3 protein gets one entry after TCRdb re-called the 5' RACE reads with MiXCR. The sample contains about 74,000 distinct CDR3 sequences, around 5.2% of which appear only once. Germline lookup yields CDR1 SGHTA and CDR2 FQGNSA. CDR3 size: 13 residues. V was trimmed by 5 bases and J by 11 bases, leaving 18 bases between them. The J gene is TRBJ1-1, the V gene TRBV7-2, with TRBD1 as a possible D gene (6 bases). The specimen was PBMCs. The sequence was collected from a man aged 18-30 years with multiple sclerosis. The CDR3 DNA is TGTGCCAGCAGCCCCGGGGGCCCTATTGGGGCTTTCTTT. Its translation: CASSPGGPIGAFF. Full variable domain (rest looked up from reference TRBV7-2 and TRBJ1-1): GAGVSQSPSNKVTEKGKDVELRCDPISGHTALYWYRQSLGQGLEFLIYFQGNSAPDKSGLPSDRFSAERTGGSVSTLTIQRTQQEDSAVYLCASSPGGPIGAFFGQGTRLTVV.